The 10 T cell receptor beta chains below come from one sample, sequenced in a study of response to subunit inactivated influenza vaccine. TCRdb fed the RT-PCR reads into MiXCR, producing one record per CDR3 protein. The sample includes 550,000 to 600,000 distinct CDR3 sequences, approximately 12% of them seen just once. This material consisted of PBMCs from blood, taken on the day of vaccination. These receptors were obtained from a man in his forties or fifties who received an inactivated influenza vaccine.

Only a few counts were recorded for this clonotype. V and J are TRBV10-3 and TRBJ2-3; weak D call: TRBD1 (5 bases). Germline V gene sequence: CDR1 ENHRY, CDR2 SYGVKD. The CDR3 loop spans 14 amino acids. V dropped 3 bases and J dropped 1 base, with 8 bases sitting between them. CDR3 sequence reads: CAISEGRGTDTQYF. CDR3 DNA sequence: TGTGCCATCAGTGAAGGCAGGGGCACAGATACGCAGTATTTT.

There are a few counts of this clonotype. The chain's CDR3 is CASNEGRGADTQYF. The DNA for the CDR3 is TGCGCCAGCAACGAGGGGCGGGGTGCAGATACGCAGTATTTT. The J gene is TRBJ2-3, the V gene TRBV5-1; perhaps TRBD2 as D (6 bases). The CDR3 length is 14 residues. V lost 6 bases to trimming and J lost 4 bases, with 15 bases between them. Germline lookup yields CDR1 SGHRS and CDR2 YFSETQ.

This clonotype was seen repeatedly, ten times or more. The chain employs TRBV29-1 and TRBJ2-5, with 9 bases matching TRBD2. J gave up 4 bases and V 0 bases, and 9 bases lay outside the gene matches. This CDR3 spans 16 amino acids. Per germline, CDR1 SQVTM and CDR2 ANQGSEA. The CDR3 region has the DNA TGCAGCGTTGAAGAGGTGTATGAGACTAGCGGAGAGACCCAGTACTTC. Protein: CSVEEVYETSGETQYF.

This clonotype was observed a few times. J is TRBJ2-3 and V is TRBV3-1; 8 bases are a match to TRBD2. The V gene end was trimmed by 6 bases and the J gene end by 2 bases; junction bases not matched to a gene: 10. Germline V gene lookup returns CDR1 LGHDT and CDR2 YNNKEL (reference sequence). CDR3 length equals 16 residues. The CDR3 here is CASSPAGGLITDTQYF. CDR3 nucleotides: TGTGCCAGCAGTCCCGCGGGAGGCCTTATCACAGATACGCAGTATTTT.

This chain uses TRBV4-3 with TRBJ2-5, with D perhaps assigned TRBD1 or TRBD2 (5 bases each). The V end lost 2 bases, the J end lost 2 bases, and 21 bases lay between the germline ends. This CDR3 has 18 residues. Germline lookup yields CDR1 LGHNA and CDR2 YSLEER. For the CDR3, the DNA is TGCGCCAGCAGCCAAAGACGATTTGGGACCGTACAGCAAGAGACCCAGTACTTC. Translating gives CASSQRRFGTVQQETQYF.

The CDR3 here is CATRNLNGLFETQYF. CDR3 DNA: TGTGCCACCAGGAACTTGAACGGGCTCTTTGAGACCCAGTACTTC. The V and J genes are TRBV15 and TRBJ2-5; D is undetermined. CDR1 LNHNV and CDR2 YYDKDF come from the germline V gene (reference sequence). The germline V and J ends were trimmed by 6 bases and 5 bases, with 19 bases remaining between them. The CDR3 totals 15 residues.

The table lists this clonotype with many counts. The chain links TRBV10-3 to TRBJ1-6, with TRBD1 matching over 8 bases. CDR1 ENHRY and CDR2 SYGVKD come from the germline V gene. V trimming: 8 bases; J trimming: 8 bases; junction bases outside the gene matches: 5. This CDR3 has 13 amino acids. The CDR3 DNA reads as TGTGCCATCGCCGGACAGGGCGATTCACCCCTCCACTTT. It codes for CAIAGQGDSPLHF.

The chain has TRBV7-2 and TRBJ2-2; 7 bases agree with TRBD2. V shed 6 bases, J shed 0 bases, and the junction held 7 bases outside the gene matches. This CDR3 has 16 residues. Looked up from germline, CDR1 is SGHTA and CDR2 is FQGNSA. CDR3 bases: TGTGCCAGCAGGACTGTGGGACTAACGAACACCGGGGAGCTGTTTTTT. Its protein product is CASRTVGLTNTGELFF.

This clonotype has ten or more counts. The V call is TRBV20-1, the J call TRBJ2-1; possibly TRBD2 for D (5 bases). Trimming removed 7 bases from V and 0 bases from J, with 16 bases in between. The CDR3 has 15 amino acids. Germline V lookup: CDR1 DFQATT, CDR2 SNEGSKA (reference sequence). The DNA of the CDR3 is TGCAGTGATTCCCCGCGGAGCGGCTCCTACAATGAGCAGTTCTTC. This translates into CSDSPRSGSYNEQFF.

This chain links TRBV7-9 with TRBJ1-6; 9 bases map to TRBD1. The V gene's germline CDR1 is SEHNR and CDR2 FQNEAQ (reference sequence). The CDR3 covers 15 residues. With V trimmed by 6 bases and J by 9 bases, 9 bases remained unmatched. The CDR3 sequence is CASSQKGTGISPLHF. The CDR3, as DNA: TGTGCCAGCAGTCAAAAAGGGACAGGGATTTCACCCCTCCACTTT.